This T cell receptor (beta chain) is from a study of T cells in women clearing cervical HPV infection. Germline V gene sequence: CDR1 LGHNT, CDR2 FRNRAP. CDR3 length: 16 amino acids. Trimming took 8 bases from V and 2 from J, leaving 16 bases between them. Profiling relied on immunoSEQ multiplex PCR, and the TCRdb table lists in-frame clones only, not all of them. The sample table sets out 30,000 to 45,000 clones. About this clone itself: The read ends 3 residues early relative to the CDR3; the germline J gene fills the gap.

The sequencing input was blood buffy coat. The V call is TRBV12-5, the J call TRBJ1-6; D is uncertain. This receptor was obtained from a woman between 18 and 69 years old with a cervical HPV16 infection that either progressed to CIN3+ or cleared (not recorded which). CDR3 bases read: TGTGCTAGTACGAGGTCAGTTAAAGCCTATAATTCACCC. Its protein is CASTRSVKAYNSP. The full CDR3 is CASTRSVKAYNSPLHF.